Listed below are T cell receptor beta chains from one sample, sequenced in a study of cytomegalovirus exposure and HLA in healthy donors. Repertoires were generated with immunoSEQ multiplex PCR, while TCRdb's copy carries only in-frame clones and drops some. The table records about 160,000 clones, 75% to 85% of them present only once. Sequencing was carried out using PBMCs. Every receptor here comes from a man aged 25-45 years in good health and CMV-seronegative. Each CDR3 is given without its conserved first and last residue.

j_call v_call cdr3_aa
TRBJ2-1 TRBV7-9 ASSAWAGQPTYNEQF
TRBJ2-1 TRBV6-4 ASSPSGDSLNEQF
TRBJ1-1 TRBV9 ASSVAMRTEAF
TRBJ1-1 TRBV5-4 ASSFGPLNTEAF
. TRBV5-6 ASSTAGTAISYEQY
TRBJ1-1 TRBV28 ASSFVGYTEAF
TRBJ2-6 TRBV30 AWSVQGAHVLT
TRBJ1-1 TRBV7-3 ASSSSSDRGTEAF
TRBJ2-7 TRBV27 ASSLRTGGAYEQY
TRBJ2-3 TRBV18 ASSPNAQNTQY
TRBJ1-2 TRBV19 ASSIEEPAGNYGYT
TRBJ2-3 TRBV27 ASSIGGGYTQY
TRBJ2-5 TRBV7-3 ASSRKGVQETQY
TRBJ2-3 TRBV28 ASSFIMTDTQY
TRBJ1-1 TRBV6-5 ASSYVQWAGGNEAF
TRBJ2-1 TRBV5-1 ASSSDRVGYEQF
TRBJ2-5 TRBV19 ASSIHRTGREETQY
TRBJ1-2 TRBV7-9 ASSFYGTGDGYT
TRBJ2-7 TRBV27 ASSLDRGYEQY
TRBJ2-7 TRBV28 ASSLDGSFSYEQY
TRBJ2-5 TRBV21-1 ATEMGGLGQETQY
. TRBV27 ASRTGGYEQY
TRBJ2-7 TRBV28 ASSLTGTAYEQY
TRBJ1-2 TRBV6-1 ASSEAPGQFGYT
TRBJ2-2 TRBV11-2 ASRSRGQGYTGELF
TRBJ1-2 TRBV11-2 ASSLNEVPNGYT
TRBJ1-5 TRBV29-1 SVKGGKRRDPQPQH
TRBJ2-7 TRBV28 ASSLAGRSAYEQY
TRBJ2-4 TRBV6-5 ASSTGLAKNIQY
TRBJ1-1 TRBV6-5 ASSYTGVMNTEAF
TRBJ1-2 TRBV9 ASSPWEASYGYT
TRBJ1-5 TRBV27 ASSSSLGGQPQH
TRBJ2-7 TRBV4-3 ASSQGQGRTYEQY
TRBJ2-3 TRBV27 ASRGSTGDTQY
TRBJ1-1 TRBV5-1 ASSYGQGGEAF
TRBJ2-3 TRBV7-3 ASSLGDTSTDTQY
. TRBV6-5 ASSPSTGSYEQY
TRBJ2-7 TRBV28 ASTRMAGGPYEQY
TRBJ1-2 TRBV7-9 ASSSHTGGYT
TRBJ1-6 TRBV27 ASTSQRGGYSISSPLH
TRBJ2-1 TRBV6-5 ASSYTLPGLAGEQF
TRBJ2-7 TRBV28 ASSGGGYDEQY